This T cell receptor beta chain emerged from a study of CD8 T cells in ankylosing spondylitis. Study-wide findings and caveats: Peripheral blood held disease-linked clones only at relatively low frequency, and these were CD8+.

Germline V gives CDR1 MNHNS, CDR2 SASEGT. The length of the CDR3 is 16 residues. Trimming shortened V by 6 bases and J by 3 bases, and 19 bases separated the two germline ends. This clonotype was observed a few times. Antigen unknown. TCRdb ran MiXCR on the 5' RACE reads and lists one entry per CDR3 protein. This table holds hundreds of thousands of distinct CDR3 sequences, roughly 20% found once. The TCR originated in a male donor with ankylosing spondylitis or in good health (not recorded which). The sample comprised blood, either unsorted or a sorted T cell fraction (not recorded which). The chain employs TRBV6-1 and TRBJ2-3; no clear D. The CDR3 DNA is TGTGCCAGCAGGGCATACTCCGGGCCACCGACAGATACGCAGTATTTT. Translation gives CASRAYSGPPTDTQYF.